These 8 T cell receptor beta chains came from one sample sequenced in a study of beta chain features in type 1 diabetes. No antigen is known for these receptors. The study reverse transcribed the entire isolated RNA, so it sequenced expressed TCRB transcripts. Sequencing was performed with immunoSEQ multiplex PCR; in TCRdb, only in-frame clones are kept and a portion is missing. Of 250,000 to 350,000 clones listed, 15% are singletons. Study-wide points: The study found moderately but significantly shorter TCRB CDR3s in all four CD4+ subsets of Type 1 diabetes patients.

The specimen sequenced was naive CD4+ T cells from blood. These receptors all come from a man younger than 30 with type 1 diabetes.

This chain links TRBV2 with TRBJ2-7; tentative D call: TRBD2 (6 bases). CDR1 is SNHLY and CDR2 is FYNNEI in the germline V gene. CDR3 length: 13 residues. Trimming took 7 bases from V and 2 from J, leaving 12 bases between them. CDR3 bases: TGTGCCAGCAAAGGGGAGGCCCCCTACGAGCAGTACTTC. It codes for CASKGEAPYEQYF.

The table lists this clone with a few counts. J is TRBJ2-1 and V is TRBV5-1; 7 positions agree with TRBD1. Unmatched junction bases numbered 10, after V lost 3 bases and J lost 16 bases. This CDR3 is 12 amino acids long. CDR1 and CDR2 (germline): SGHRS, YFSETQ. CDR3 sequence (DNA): TGCGCCAGCAGCTCCACAGGGGACGGTGGCTTCTTC. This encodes CASSSTGDGGFF.

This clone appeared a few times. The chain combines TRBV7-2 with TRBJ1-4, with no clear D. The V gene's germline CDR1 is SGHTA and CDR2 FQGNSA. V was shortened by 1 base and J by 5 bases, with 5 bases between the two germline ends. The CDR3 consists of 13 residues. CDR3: CASSLGPNEKLFF. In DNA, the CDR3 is TGTGCCAGCAGCTTAGGGCCAAATGAAAAACTGTTTTTT. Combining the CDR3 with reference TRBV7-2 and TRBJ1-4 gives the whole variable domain GAGVSQSPSNKVTEKGKDVELRCDPISGHTALYWYRQSLGQGLEFLIYFQGNSAPDKSGLPSDRFSAERTGGSVSTLTIQRTQQEDSAVYLCASSLGPNEKLFFGSGTQLSVL.

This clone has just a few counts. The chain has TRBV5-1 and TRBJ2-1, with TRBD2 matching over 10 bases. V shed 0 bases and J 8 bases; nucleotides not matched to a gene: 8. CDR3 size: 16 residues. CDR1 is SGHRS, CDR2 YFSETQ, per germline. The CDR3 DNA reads TGCGCCAGCAGCTTGGGAGACACTAGCGGGACGCATGAGCAGTTCTTC. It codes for CASSLGDTSGTHEQFF.

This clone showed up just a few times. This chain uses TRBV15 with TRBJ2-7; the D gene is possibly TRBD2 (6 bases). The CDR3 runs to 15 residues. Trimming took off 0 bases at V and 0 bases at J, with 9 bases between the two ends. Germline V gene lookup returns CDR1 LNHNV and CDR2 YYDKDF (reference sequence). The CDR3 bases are TGTGCCACCAGCAGAGATGCCGGGAGCTCCTACGAGCAGTACTTC. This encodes CATSRDAGSSYEQYF.

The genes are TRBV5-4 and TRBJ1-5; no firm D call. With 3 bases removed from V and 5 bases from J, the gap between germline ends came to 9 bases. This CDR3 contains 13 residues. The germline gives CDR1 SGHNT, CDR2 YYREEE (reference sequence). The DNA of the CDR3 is TGTGCCAGCAGCTCGTTGCCGGATCAGCCCCAGCATTTT. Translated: CASSSLPDQPQHF. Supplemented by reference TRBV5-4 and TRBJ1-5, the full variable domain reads ETGVTQSPTHLIKTRGQQVTLRCSSQSGHNTVSWYQQALGQGPQFIFQYYREEENGRGNFPPRFSGLQFPNYSSELNVNALELDDSALYLCASSSLPDQPQHFGDGTRLSIL.

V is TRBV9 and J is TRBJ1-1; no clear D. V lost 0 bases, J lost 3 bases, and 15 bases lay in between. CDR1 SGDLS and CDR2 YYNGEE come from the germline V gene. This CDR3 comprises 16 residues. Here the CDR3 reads CASSVGGNLYDTEAFF. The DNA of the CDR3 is TGTGCCAGCAGCGTAGGAGGGAACCTCTATGACACTGAAGCTTTCTTT. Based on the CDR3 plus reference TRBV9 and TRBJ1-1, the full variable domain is DSGVTQTPKHLITATGQRVTLRCSPRSGDLSVYWYQQSLDQGLQFLIQYYNGEERAKGNILERFSAQQFPDLHSELNLSSLELGDSALYFCASSVGGNLYDTEAFFGQGTRLTVV.

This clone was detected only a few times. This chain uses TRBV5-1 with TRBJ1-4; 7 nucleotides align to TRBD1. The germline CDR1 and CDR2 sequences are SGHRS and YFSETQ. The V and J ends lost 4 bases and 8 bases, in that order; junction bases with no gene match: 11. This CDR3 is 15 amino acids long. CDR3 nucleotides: TGCGCCAGCAGCCTCCGGGCTGGGACAGTCGAAAAACTGTTTTTT. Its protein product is CASSLRAGTVEKLFF.